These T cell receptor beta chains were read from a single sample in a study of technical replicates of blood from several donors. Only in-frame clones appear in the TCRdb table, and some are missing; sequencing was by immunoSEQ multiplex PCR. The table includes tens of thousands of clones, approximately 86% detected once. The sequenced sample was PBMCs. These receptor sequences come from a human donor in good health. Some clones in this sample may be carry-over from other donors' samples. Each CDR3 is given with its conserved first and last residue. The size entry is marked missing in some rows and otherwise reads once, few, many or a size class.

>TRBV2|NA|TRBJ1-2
CASSEEQGVGGYTF
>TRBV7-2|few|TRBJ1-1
CASTLRQVENTEAFF
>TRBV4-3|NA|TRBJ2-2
CASSQERTGVNTGELFF
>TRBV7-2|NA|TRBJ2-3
CASSLAGVGLTDTQYF
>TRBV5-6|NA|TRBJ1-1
CASSLEGTGATEAFF
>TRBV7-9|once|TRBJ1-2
CASRKDTNYGYTF
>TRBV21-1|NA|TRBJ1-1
CASSSWTGTGNTEAFF
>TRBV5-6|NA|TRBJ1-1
CASSLAEPSNTEAFF
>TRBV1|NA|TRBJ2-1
CTSSLRGCPYNEQFF
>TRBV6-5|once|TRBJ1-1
CASSYLGIRRDTEAFF
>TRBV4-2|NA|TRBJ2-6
CASSLPGLQPSGANVLTF
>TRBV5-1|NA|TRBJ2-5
CASTPLSGRRETQYF
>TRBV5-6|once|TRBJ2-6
CASRTQGSPGANVLTF
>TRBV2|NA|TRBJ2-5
CASRSGTGGFASQYF